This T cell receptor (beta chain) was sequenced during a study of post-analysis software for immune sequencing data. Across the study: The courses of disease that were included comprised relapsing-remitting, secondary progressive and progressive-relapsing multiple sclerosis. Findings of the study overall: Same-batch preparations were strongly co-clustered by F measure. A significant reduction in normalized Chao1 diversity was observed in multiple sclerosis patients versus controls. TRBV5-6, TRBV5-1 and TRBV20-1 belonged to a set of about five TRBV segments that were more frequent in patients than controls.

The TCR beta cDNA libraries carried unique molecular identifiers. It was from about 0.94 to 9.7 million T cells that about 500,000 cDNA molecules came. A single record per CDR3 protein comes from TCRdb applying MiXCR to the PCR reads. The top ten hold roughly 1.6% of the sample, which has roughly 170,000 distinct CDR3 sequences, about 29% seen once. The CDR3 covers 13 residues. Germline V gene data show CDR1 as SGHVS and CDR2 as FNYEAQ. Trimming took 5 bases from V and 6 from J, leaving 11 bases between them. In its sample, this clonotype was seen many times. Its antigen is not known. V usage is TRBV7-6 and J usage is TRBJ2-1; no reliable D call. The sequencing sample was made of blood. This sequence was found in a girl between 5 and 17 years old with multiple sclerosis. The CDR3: CASSPLSSNEQFF. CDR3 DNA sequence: TGTGCCAGCAGCCCCTTATCGTCCAATGAGCAGTTCTTC.